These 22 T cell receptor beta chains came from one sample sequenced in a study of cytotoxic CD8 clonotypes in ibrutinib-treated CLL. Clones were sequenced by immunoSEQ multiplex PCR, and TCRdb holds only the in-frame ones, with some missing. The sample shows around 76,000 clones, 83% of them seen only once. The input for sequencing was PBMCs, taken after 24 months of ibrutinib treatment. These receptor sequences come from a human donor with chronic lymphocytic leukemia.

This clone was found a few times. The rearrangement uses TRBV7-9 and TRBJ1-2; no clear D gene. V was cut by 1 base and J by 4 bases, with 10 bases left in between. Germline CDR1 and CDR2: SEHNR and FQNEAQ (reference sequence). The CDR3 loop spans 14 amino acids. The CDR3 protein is CASSLGPVRYGYTF. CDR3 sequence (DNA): TGTGCCAGCAGCTTAGGTCCTGTTCGCTATGGCTACACCTTC.

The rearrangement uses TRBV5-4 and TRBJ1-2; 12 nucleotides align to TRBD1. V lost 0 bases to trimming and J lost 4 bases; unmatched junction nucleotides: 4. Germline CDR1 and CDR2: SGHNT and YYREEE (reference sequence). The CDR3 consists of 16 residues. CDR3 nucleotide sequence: TGTGCCAGCAGCTTGGGGGGACAGGGGGCGCGCTATGGCTACACCTTC. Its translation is CASSLGGQGARYGYTF.

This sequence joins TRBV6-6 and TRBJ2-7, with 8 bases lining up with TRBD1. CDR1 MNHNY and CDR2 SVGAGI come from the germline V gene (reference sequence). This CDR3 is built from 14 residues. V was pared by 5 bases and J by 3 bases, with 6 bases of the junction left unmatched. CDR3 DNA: TGTGCCAGCAGTCCCGACAGGGGAGTCTACGAGCAGTACTTC. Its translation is CASSPDRGVYEQYF.

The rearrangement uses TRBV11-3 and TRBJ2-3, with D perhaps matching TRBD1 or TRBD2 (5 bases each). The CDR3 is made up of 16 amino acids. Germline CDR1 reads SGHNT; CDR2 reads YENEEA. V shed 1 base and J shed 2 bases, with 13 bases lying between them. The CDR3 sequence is CASSLGGTHPTDTQYF. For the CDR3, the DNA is TGTGCCAGCAGCTTAGGGGGGACGCACCCCACAGATACGCAGTATTTT. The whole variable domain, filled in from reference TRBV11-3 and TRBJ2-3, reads EAGVVQSPRYKIIEKKQPVAFWCNPISGHNTLYWYLQNLGQGPELLIRYENEEAVDDSQLPKDRFSAERLKGVDSTLKIQPAELGDSAVYLCASSLGGTHPTDTQYFGPGTRLTVL.

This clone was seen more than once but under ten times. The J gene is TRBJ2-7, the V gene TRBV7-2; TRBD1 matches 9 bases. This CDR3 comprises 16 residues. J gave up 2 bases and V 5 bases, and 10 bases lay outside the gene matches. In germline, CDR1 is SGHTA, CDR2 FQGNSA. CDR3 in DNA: TGTGCCAGCAGCCCGGACAGGGGACGGGAGGCCTACGAGCAGTACTTC. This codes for CASSPDRGREAYEQYF.

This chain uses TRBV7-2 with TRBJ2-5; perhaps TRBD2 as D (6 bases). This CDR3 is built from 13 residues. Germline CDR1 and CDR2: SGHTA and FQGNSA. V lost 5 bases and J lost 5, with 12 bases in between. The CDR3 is CASSMTSGETQYF. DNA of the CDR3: TGTGCCAGCAGCATGACTAGTGGTGAGACCCAGTACTTC.

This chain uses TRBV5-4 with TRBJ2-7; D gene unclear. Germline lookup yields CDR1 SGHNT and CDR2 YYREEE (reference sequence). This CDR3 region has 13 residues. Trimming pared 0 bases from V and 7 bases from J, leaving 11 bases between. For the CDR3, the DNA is TGTGCCAGCAGCTTGGGGCTCGTCGGGGAGCAGTACTTC. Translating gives CASSLGLVGEQYF.

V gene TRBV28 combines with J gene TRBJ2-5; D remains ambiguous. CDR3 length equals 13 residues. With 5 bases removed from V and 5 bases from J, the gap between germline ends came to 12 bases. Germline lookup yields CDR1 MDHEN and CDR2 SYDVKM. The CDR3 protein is CASSPHKGETQYF. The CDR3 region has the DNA TGTGCCAGCAGTCCCCATAAAGGGGAGACCCAGTACTTC.

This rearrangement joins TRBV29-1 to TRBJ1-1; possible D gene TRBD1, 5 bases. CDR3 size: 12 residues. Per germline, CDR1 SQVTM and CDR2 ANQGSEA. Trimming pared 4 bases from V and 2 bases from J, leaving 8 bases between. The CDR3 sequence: CSVVGGNTEAFF. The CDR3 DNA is TGCAGCGTTGTCGGGGGTAACACTGAAGCTTTCTTT.

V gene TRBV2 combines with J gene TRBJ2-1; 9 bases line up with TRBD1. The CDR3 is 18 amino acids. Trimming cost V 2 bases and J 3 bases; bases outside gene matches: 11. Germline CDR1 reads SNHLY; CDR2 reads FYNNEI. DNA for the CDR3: TGTGCCAGCAGTGAAATGTTGGGACCGGGACAGGGCTACAATGAGCAGTTCTTC. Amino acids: CASSEMLGPGQGYNEQFF.

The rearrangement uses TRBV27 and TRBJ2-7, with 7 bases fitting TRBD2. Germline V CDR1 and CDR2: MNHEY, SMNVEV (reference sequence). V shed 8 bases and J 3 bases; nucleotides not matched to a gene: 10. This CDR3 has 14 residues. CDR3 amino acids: CASAPLLAVYEQYF. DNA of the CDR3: TGTGCCAGCGCCCCGCTCCTAGCGGTCTACGAGCAGTACTTC.

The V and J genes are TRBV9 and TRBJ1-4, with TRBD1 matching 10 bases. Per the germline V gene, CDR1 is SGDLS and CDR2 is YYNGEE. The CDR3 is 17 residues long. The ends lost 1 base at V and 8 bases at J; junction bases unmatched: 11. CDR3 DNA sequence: TGTGCCAGCAGCGTAAGAGCTGGGGGGACAGGGGACGAAAAACTGTTTTTT. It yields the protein CASSVRAGGTGDEKLFF.

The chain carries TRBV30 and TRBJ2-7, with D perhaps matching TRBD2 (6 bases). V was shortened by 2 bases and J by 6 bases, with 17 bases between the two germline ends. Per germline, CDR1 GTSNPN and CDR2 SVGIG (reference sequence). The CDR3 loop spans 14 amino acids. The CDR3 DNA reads TGTGCCTGGAGTCGGAGGCGGGACGCGGGCGAGCAGTACTTC. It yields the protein CAWSRRRDAGEQYF.

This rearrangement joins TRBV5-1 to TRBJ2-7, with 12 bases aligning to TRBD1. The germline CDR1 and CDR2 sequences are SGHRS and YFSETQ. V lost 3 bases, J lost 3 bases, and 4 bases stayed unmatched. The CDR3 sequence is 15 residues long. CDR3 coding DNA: TGCGCCAGCAGCTCCGGGACAGGGGGCAGCTACGAGCAGTACTTC. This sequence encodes CASSSGTGGSYEQYF.

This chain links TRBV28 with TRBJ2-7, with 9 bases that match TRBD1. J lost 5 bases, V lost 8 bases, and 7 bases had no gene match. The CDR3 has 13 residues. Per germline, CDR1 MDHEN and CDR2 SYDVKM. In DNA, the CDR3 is TGTGCCAGCGAGAGTTGGGACAGGGACGAGCAGTACTTC. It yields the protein CASESWDRDEQYF.

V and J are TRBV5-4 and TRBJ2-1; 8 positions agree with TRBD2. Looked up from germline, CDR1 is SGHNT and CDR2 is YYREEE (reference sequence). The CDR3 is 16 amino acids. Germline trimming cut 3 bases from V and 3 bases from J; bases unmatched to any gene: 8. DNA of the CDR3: TGTGCCAGCAGCTCCGCCGGGACTAGGAGCTACAATGAGCAGTTCTTC. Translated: CASSSAGTRSYNEQFF.

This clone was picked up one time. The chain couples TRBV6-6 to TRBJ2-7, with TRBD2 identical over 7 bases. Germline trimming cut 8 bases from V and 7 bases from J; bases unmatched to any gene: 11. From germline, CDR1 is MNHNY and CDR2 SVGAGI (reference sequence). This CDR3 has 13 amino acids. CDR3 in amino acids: CASGSSGGREQYF. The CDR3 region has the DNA TGTGCCAGCGGTTCATCGGGAGGTCGGGAGCAGTACTTC.

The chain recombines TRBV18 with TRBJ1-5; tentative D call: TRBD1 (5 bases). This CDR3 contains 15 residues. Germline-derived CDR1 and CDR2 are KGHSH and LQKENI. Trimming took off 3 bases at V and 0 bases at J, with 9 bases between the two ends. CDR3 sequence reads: CASSPQGYSNQPQHF. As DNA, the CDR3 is TGTGCCAGCTCACCTCAGGGTTATAGCAATCAGCCCCAGCATTTT.

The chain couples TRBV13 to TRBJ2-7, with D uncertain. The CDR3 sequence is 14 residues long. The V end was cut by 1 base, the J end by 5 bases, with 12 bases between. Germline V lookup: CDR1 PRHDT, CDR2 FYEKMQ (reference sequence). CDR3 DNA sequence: TGTGCCAGCAGCTTAGTCTCGCGTCCTCACGAGCAGTACTTC. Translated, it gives CASSLVSRPHEQYF. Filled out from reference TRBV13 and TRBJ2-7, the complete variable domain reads AAGVIQSPRHLIKEKRETATLKCYPIPRHDTVYWYQQGPGQDPQFLISFYEKMQSDKGSIPDRFSAQQFSDYHSELNMSSLELGDSALYFCASSLVSRPHEQYFGPGTRLTVT.

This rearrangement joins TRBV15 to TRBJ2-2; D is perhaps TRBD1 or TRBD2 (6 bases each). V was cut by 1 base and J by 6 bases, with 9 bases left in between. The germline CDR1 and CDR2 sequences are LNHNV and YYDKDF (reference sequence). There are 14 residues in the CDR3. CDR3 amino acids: CATSRARGAGELFF. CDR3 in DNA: TGTGCCACCAGCAGAGCGAGGGGGGCCGGGGAGCTGTTTTTT. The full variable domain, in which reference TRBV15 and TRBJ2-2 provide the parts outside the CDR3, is DAMVIQNPRYQVTQFGKPVTLSCSQTLNHNVMYWYQQKSSQAPKLLFHYYDKDFNNEADTPDNFQSRRPNTSFCFLDIRSPGLGDTAMYLCATSRARGAGELFFGEGSRLTVL.

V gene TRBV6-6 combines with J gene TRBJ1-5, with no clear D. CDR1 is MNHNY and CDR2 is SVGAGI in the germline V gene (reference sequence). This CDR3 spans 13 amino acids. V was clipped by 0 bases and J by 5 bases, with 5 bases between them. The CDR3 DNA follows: TGTGCCAGCAGTTACTCAGCGGATCAGCCCCAGCATTTT. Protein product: CASSYSADQPQHF.

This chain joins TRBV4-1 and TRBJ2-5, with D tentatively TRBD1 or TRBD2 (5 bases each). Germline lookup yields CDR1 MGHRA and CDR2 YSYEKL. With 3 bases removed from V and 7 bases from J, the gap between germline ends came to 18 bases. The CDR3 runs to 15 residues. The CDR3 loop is CASSQSGTDLRTQYF. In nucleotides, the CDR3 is TGCGCCAGCAGCCAGTCCGGGACGGACCTTCGGACCCAGTACTTC.